A selection of T cell receptor beta chains follows, all from one sample in a study of glioma-infiltrating T cells. TCRdb re-analysed the multiplex PCR reads in MiXCR, keeping a single row per CDR3 protein. The sample carries some 160,000 distinct CDR3 sequences, approximately 40% recorded once. The specimen sequenced was glioma tissue, nonneoplastic brain tissue, or PBMCs (not recorded which). Source of these receptors: a human donor with low-grade glioma or glioblastoma, undergoing nonglioma brain surgery, or in good health (not recorded which). Each CDR3 is given with its conserved first and last residue. The D gene is left open where the match is weak. A clone size is listed for some rows: how often the clone was seen (once, few, many), or a class if it is expanded.

. TRBJ2-2 once TRBV28 CASSYRVPGELFF TGTGCCAGCAGCTACAGGGTACCCGGGGAGCTGTTTTTT
. TRBJ1-2 many TRBV3-1 CASSEEGRNYGYTF TGTGCCAGCAGCGAGGAGGGGAGGAACTATGGCTACACCTTC
. TRBJ1-4 many TRBV5-1 CASSFQGAWEKLFF TGCGCCAGCAGCTTTCAGGGTGCTTGGGAAAAACTGTTTTTT
TRBD1 TRBJ2-1 few TRBV19 CASSMTRGTGYNNEQFF TGTGCCAGTAGTATGACCCGCGGGACAGGGTATAACAATGAGCAGTTCTTC
. TRBJ2-7 many TRBV2 CASASLRVEQYF TGTGCCAGCGCCTCCCTGCGGGTCGAGCAGTACTTC
. TRBJ2-1 many TRBV20-1 CSADTRRNSYNEQFF TGCAGTGCTGATACCCGGCGTAACTCCTACAATGAGCAGTTCTTC
. TRBJ2-5 few TRBV7-9 CAILQGVETQYF TGTGCCATCTTACAGGGCGTCGAGACCCAGTACTTC
. TRBJ1-3 many TRBV28 CASSLGRAGNTIYF TGTGCCAGCAGTTTGGGTCGGGCTGGAAACACCATATATTTT
TRBD1 TRBJ2-7 . TRBV15 CATSRENRGEQYF TGTGCCACCAGCAGAGAAAACAGGGGCGAGCAGTACTTC
. TRBJ1-1 . TRBV6-2/TRBV6-3 CASIYFSQDEAFF TGTGCCAGCATTTACTTCAGTCAAGATGAAGCTTTCTTT
. TRBJ2-3 . TRBV18 CASSRNDAATDTQYF TGTGCCAGCTCCCGAAACGACGCCGCCACAGATACGCAGTATTTT
. TRBJ2-2 few TRBV5-1 CASSLTGQFRELFF TGCGCCAGCAGCTTGACTGGACAGTTCAGGGAGCTGTTTTTT
. TRBJ2-3 few TRBV3-1 CASSQPIRGLTSEADTQYF TGTGCCAGCAGCCAGCCCATCAGGGGGTTAACTAGCGAGGCAGATACGCAGTATTTT
TRBD2 TRBJ2-1 few TRBV6-1 CAISEPAGVSNEQFF TGTGCCATCAGTGAGCCGGCGGGGGTTAGCAATGAGCAGTTCTTC
TRBD2 TRBJ2-7 . TRBV3-1 CASSQALAEGYEQYF TGTGCCAGCAGCCAAGCACTAGCGGAAGGCTACGAGCAGTACTTC
. TRBJ1-6 . TRBV28 CASSRDSNQPLHF TGTGCCAGCTCCCGGGACTCCAATCAGCCCCTCCACTTT
. TRBJ2-2 many TRBV28 CASSLLSPGNTGELFF TGTGCCAGCAGTTTGCTATCGCCGGGTAACACCGGGGAGCTGTTTTTT
. TRBJ2-1 . TRBV5-1 CASSSQTGEQFF TGCGCCAGCAGCTCTCAAACAGGGGAGCAGTTCTTC
TRBD2 TRBJ2-1 once TRBV5-4 CASSRGLARDNEQFF TGTGCCAGCAGCAGAGGACTAGCGAGGGACAATGAGCAGTTCTTC
. TRBJ2-7 . TRBV19 CASSILEGTAYEQYF TGTGCCAGTAGTATTCTAGAGGGCACCGCCTACGAGCAGTACTTC
TRBD1 TRBJ1-1 many TRBV7-9 CASTPRQGMNTEAFF TGTGCCAGCACACCCCGACAGGGGATGAACACTGAAGCTTTCTTT
TRBD2 TRBJ2-1 . TRBV30 CAWSPGLADNEQFF TGTGCCTGGAGTCCGGGACTAGCGGATAATGAGCAGTTCTTC
. TRBJ2-3 . TRBV7-2 CASRLLRSPGTQYF TGTGCCAGCAGACTACTCCGTAGTCCTGGTACGCAGTATTTC
TRBD2 TRBJ2-5 . TRBV5-1 CASSPGLAGISLQETQYF TGCGCCAGCAGCCCCGGACTAGCGGGGATAAGCCTCCAAGAGACCCAGTACTTC
. TRBJ1-1 few TRBV7-2 CASSSLGGFEAFF TGTGCCAGCAGCTCCCTGGGGGGCTTTGAAGCTTTCTTT
TRBD1 TRBJ2-7 once TRBV2 CASSVKQGTGEQYF TGTGCCAGCAGTGTCAAACAGGGGACCGGGGAGCAGTACTTC
. TRBJ1-5 . TRBV2 CASSVETVNQPQHF TGTGCCAGCAGTGTTGAGACAGTTAATCAGCCCCAGCATTTC
. TRBJ2-7 many TRBV13 CASSFGRNEYF TGTGCCAGCAGCTTCGGACGGAATGAGTACTTC
. TRBJ1-5 many TRBV28 CARTDFSNQPQHF TGTGCCAGGACAGACTTTAGCAATCAGCCCCAGCATTTT
. TRBJ2-1 many TRBV28 CASVSGRRELNEQFF TGTGCCAGCGTCAGCGGTAGACGGGAGTTGAATGAGCAGTTCTTC
. TRBJ2-3 many TRBV6-1 CASRTEGGDTQYF TGTGCCAGCAGGACGGAGGGGGGAGATACGCAGTATTTT
. TRBJ2-3 few TRBV2 CASSSEESPDTQYF TGTGCCAGCAGTTCAGAGGAATCCCCAGATACGCAGTATTTT
. TRBJ2-1 many TRBV27 CASSRPPGGVQSEQFF TGTGCCAGCAGTCGACCCCCCGGCGGAGTACAAAGTGAGCAGTTCTTC
TRBD1 TRBJ2-7 many TRBV6-1 CASSATGGYYEQYF TGTGCCAGCAGTGCGACAGGGGGATACTACGAGCAGTACTTC
. TRBJ1-1 many TRBV7-9 CASSLTHTEAFF TGTGCCAGCAGCTTAACTCACACTGAAGCTTTCTTT
. TRBJ1-5 many TRBV2 CASAVDSNSNQPQHF TGTGCCAGCGCGGTGGATTCCAATAGCAATCAGCCCCAGCATTTT
TRBD1 TRBJ1-1 many TRBV7-2 CASSPGQGYTEAFF TGTGCCAGCAGCCCAGGACAGGGATACACTGAAGCTTTCTTT
. TRBJ2-3 . TRBV20-1 CSASFGSTDTQYF TGCAGTGCTAGCTTTGGTTCCACAGATACGCAGTATTTT
TRBD1 TRBJ1-1 . TRBV28 CASSERTGLMSTEAFF TGTGCCAGTAGTGAGAGGACAGGGCTCATGAGCACTGAAGCTTTCTTT
TRBD2 TRBJ2-1 . TRBV7-8 CASSSPGLAGRSSDNEQFF TGTGCCAGCAGCTCCCCGGGACTAGCGGGCAGGAGCTCCGACAATGAGCAGTTCTTC
TRBD2 TRBJ2-1 . TRBV4-2 CASSQAAGDYNEQFF TGTGCCAGCAGCCAAGCAGCGGGAGACTACAATGAGCAGTTCTTC
TRBD2 TRBJ2-1 few TRBV3-1 CASRRTSGRGNEQFF TGTGCCAGCCGGCGGACTAGCGGGAGGGGCAATGAGCAGTTCTTC
. TRBJ1-2 few TRBV30 CAWSRLASSNYGYTF TGTGCCTGGAGTCGCCTCGCCAGTTCCAACTATGGCTACACCTTC
TRBD1 TRBJ2-1 . TRBV3-1 CASSEPGTGSYNEQFF TGTGCCAGCAGTGAACCCGGGACAGGAAGCTACAATGAGCAGTTCTTC
TRBD1 TRBJ1-2 . TRBV19 CASSKLPGTASNYGYTF TGTGCCAGTAGTAAATTACCAGGGACAGCAAGCAACTATGGCTACACCTTC
. TRBJ2-7 . TRBV6-2/TRBV6-3 CASRPCHLRDEQYF TGTGCCAGCAGACCCTGCCATCTCAGGGACGAGCAGTACTTC
. TRBJ2-3 many TRBV27 CASQQADTQYF TGTGCCAGCCAACAGGCAGATACGCAGTATTTT
. TRBJ1-1 once TRBV7-2 CASSLEEVNTEVFF TGTGCCAGCAGCTTAGAAGAGGTTAACACTGAAGTTTTCTTT
. TRBJ1-1 . TRBV19 CATEDMGHTEAFF TGTGCCACCGAGGACATGGGGCATACTGAAGCTTTCTTT
. TRBJ1-1 many TRBV28 CASSSLQEATAFF TGTGCCAGCAGTTCCCTACAGGAGGCCACGGCTTTCTTT